A single sample gave rise to the 5 T cell receptor beta chains below, sequenced in a study of blood T cell repertoires in COVID-19. Produced via immunoSEQ multiplex PCR; TCRdb's table is partial and in-frame only. In the table there are under 30,000 clones, about 91% of which are singletons. The sequenced material came from peripheral blood. The receptors stem from a man aged 50-60 years with active COVID-19.

This sequence joins TRBV5-1 and TRBJ2-2, with D perhaps TRBD2 (5 bases). The CDR3 is 13 amino acids. Per germline, CDR1 SGHRS and CDR2 YFSETQ. V shed 4 bases and J shed 6 bases, with 10 bases lying between them. The CDR3 DNA reads as TGCGCCAGCAGCAGGAGCGGCGCCGGGGAGCTGTTTTTT. It is translated as CASSRSGAGELFF.

This chain links TRBV27 with TRBJ2-3; the match to TRBD1 covers 10 bases. CDR1 and CDR2 from the germline V gene are MNHEY and SMNVEV (reference sequence). With 7 bases clipped from V and 5 bases from J, the junction kept 9 bases outside the gene matches. CDR3 size: 15 residues. This CDR3 reads CASTRGTGERDTQYF. The CDR3 DNA reads as TGTGCCAGCACTCGAGGGACAGGGGAGAGAGATACGCAGTATTTT.

This chain links TRBV28 with TRBJ1-2; D unclear. The CDR3 sequence is 13 residues long. The V gene's germline CDR1 is MDHEN and CDR2 SYDVKM. V was pared by 2 bases and J by 1 base, with 5 bases between. CDR3 DNA sequence: TGTGCCAGCAGTTTACGGGGTAACTATGGCTACACCTTC. Protein sequence: CASSLRGNYGYTF.

This chain connects TRBV5-4 to TRBJ2-7; 14 bases are shared with TRBD2. This CDR3 has 16 residues. J was trimmed by 7 bases and V by 3 bases; bases with no gene match: 9. Germline V gene data show CDR1 as SGHNT and CDR2 as YYREEE (reference sequence). The CDR3 is CASSSKTSGRASEQYF. In nucleotides, the CDR3 is TGTGCCAGCAGCTCAAAGACTAGCGGGAGGGCCTCGGAGCAGTACTTC.

The chain uses TRBV5-1 and TRBJ2-3, with TRBD2 matching over 8 bases. The CDR3 contains 13 residues. In germline, CDR1 is SGHRS, CDR2 YFSETQ. Losses at the gene ends were 6 bases for V and 6 bases for J; bases not matched to a gene: 6. The CDR3 here is CASNGGARDTQYF. The CDR3, as DNA: TGCGCCAGCAACGGGGGGGCCAGGGATACGCAGTATTTT.